This entry lists 32 T cell receptor beta chains sequenced from one sample in a study of shared clonotypes between healthy human individuals. Profiling relied on immunoSEQ multiplex PCR, and the TCRdb table lists in-frame clones only, not all of them. The table shows roughly 410,000 clones, with 90% to 98% occurring only once. Sequencing used memory CD8+ T cells sorted from blood. This sample's subset: CD45RO+ cells pooled with CCR7-negative TemRA cells. These receptors were obtained from a man under 40 in good health.

The J gene is TRBJ2-3, the V gene TRBV18; 7 bases line up with TRBD2. J was trimmed by 1 base and V by 5 bases; bases with no gene match: 9. Per the germline V gene, CDR1 is KGHSH and CDR2 is LQKENI. CDR3 length: 16 amino acids. The CDR3 loop is CASSTLASIGTDTQYF. The DNA for the CDR3 is TGTGCCAGCTCAACACTAGCGTCCATAGGCACAGATACGCAGTATTTT. The complete variable domain, with remaining parts taken from reference TRBV18 and TRBJ2-3, reads NAGVMQNPRHLVRRRGQEARLRCSPMKGHSHVYWYRQLPEEGLKFMVYLQKENIIDESGMPKERFSAEFPKEGPSILRIQQVVRGDSAAYFCASSTLASIGTDTQYFGPGTRLTVL.

This rearrangement joins TRBV6-1 to TRBJ2-7; possible D gene TRBD1, 6 bases. V was pared by 6 bases and J by 0 bases, with 9 bases between. The CDR3 is 13 residues long. CDR1 is MNHNS, CDR2 SASEGT, per germline. The chain's CDR3 is CASRDRLSYEQYF. The CDR3 DNA reads as TGTGCCAGCAGAGACAGGCTCTCCTACGAGCAGTACTTC.

The J gene is TRBJ2-1, the V gene TRBV10-3, with 9 nucleotides matching TRBD2. The CDR3 loop spans 15 amino acids. The J segment lost 5 bases and the V segment lost 0 bases, leaving 2 bases of the junction unmatched. The germline V gene has CDR1 ENHRY and CDR2 SYGVKD. The CDR3 sequence: CAISESRLADNEQFF. The CDR3 DNA reads TGTGCCATCAGTGAGTCGCGACTAGCGGACAATGAGCAGTTCTTC.

Worth noting for this clone: The sample contains more than one DNA sequence encoding this CDR3. The rearrangement joins TRBV6-1 to TRBJ2-7; D is undetermined. The CDR3 spans 12 residues. V was trimmed by 6 bases and J by 1 base, leaving 7 bases between them. The germline CDR1 and CDR2 sequences are MNHNS and SASEGT. This CDR3 reads CASSLGSYEQYF. The DNA for the CDR3 is TGTGCCAGCAGCCTGGGGTCCTACGAGCAGTACTTC.

This clone was picked up a small number of times. J is TRBJ2-1 and V is TRBV5-1; no firm D call. The germline CDR1 and CDR2 sequences are SGHRS and YFSETQ. The CDR3 sequence is 14 residues long. Trimming took 1 base from V and 9 from J, leaving 14 bases between them. This chain's CDR3 is CASSLTIRVSEQFF. CDR3 in DNA: TGCGCCAGCAGCTTGACTATAAGGGTTAGTGAGCAGTTCTTC.

The CDR3 loop is CASSLETGTALRYQPQHF. CDR3 in DNA: TGTGCCAGCAGTTTAGAAACCGGGACCGCGCTCCGATATCAGCCCCAGCATTTT. The gene calls are TRBV28 and TRBJ1-5, with a weak D call TRBD1 (5 bases). The CDR3 spans 18 residues. Trimming pared 2 bases from V and 5 bases from J, leaving 22 bases between. The germline CDR1 and CDR2 sequences are MDHEN and SYDVKM.

This clone was counted once. CDR3 in DNA: TGTGCCAGCAGCTTAGGGATAAGTAGCGCCAAAGAGACCCAGTACTTC. This sequence encodes CASSLGISSAKETQYF. The V gene is TRBV7-2, the J gene TRBJ2-5; D is perhaps TRBD2 (5 bases). The V end lost 1 base, the J end lost 3 bases, and 15 bases lay between the germline ends. CDR3 length equals 16 residues. Germline V gives CDR1 SGHTA, CDR2 FQGNSA.

The chain carries TRBV5-4 and TRBJ2-7, with D possibly being TRBD2 (5 bases). V was pared by 0 bases and J by 3 bases, with 13 bases between. The CDR3 is 15 residues long. The germline gives CDR1 SGHNT, CDR2 YYREEE (reference sequence). The DNA for the CDR3 is TGTGCCAGCAGCTTGGGGGTTTCTCGGGGCTACGAGCAGTACTTC. Encoded protein: CASSLGVSRGYEQYF.

The chain couples TRBV4-2 to TRBJ2-1; 14 bases are shared with TRBD2. J was trimmed by 7 bases and V by 4 bases; bases with no gene match: 3. The CDR3 extends over 15 amino acids. CDR1 LGHNA and CDR2 YNFKEQ come from the germline V gene. The CDR3 here is CASSPTSGRGNEQFF. In DNA form, the CDR3 reads TGTGCCAGCAGCCCGACTAGCGGGAGGGGGAATGAGCAGTTCTTC.

This sequence joins TRBV5-4 and TRBJ2-1; 8 bases are shared with TRBD1. The germline gives CDR1 SGHNT, CDR2 YYREEE (reference sequence). V trimming: 3 bases; J trimming: 3 bases; junction bases outside the gene matches: 11. The CDR3 is 17 residues long. The CDR3 loop reads CASSSPGTGLLYNEQFF. The CDR3 nucleotides are TGTGCCAGCAGCTCACCTGGGACAGGCCTTCTCTACAATGAGCAGTTCTTC.

This clone was counted between two and nine times. This rearrangement joins TRBV4-1 to TRBJ1-1, with D hard to call. Germline values: CDR1 MGHRA, CDR2 YSYEKL. This CDR3 has 14 amino acids. V dropped 1 base and J dropped 2 bases, with 8 bases sitting between them. CDR3 region: CASSQVIANTEAFF. For the CDR3, the DNA is TGCGCCAGCAGCCAAGTAATAGCTAACACTGAAGCTTTCTTT.

The chain links TRBV5-6 to TRBJ2-2; D could derive from TRBD1 or TRBD2 (5 bases each). V lost 1 base to trimming and J lost 5 bases, with 12 bases between them. The CDR3 runs to 15 residues. The germline V gene has CDR1 SGHDT and CDR2 YYEEEE. CDR3 bases: TGTGCCAGCAGCTTGCGGGGCTTCGGGACCGGGGAGCTGTTTTTT. Translating gives CASSLRGFGTGELFF. Complete variable domain (other parts from reference TRBV5-6 and TRBJ2-2): DAGVTQSPTHLIKTRGQQVTLRCSPKSGHDTVSWYQQALGQGPQFIFQYYEEEERQRGNFPDRFSGHQFPNYSSELNVNALLLGDSALYLCASSLRGFGTGELFFGEGSRLTVL.

This chain links TRBV10-1 with TRBJ2-5; D call uncertain. This CDR3 comprises 14 residues. Germline values: CDR1 WNHNN, CDR2 SYGVQD (reference sequence). Deletions cut 5 bases from V and 1 base from J, with 11 bases between. CDR3 loop: CASSFQATQETQYF. CDR3 DNA sequence: TGCGCCAGCAGTTTCCAGGCGACCCAAGAGACCCAGTACTTC.

In its sample, this clone was seen once. V usage is TRBV5-1 and J usage is TRBJ2-7; D perhaps matches TRBD2 (6 bases). V was clipped by 7 bases and J by 5 bases, with 13 bases between them. Per germline, CDR1 SGHRS and CDR2 YFSETQ. The CDR3 has 12 residues. CDR3 bases: TGCGCCAGCCGGGAGTCACGGCACGAGCAGTACTTC. Its protein is CASRESRHEQYF.

Concerning this clone: At the DNA level, this CDR3 is encoded by other sequences in the same sample as well. The chain recombines TRBV10-2 with TRBJ2-7, with 8 nucleotides matching TRBD2. The CDR3 totals 15 residues. V shed 4 bases, J shed 4 bases, and the junction held 9 bases outside the gene matches. CDR1 and CDR2 from the germline V gene are WSHSY and SAAADI. The CDR3 is CASSGLSGRTYEQYF. In DNA, the CDR3 is TGCGCCAGCAGTGGTTTGAGCGGGAGAACTTACGAGCAGTACTTC.

For the CDR3, the DNA is TGTGCCAGCAGTTCCACAGGGGGCAGCTACGAGCAGTACTTC. This translates into CASSSTGGSYEQYF. The chain joins TRBV6-6 to TRBJ2-7; 9 bases fit TRBD1. Germline V gene data show CDR1 as MNHNY and CDR2 as SVGAGI (reference sequence). The CDR3 covers 14 residues. The V segment lost 4 bases and the J segment 3 bases; nucleotides outside the gene matches: 4.

This chain's CDR3 is CASSGPGGYQETQYF. The CDR3 DNA follows: TGCGCCAGCAGTGGTCCGGGGGGGTACCAAGAGACCCAGTACTTC. J is TRBJ2-5 and V is TRBV10-2, with TRBD2 identical over 8 bases. The CDR3 has 15 amino acids. Germline loops: CDR1 WSHSY, CDR2 SAAADI. The junction had 4 bases not matched to a gene; V was cut back by 4 bases and J by 0 bases.

The chain employs TRBV7-9 and TRBJ2-1; D is possibly TRBD2 (6 bases). Germline assignment: CDR1 SEHNR and CDR2 FQNEAQ (reference sequence). The CDR3 length is 16 residues. The germline V and J ends were trimmed by 5 bases and 0 bases, with 14 bases remaining between them. CDR3 bases: TGTGCCAGCAGCGTCAATTTAGCGGACTCCTACAATGAGCAGTTCTTC. Residues: CASSVNLADSYNEQFF.

The V and J genes are TRBV5-1 and TRBJ2-2, with 10 bases lining up with TRBD2. Germline V lookup: CDR1 SGHRS, CDR2 YFSETQ. The CDR3 runs to 16 residues. V gave up 0 bases and J gave up 2 bases; unmatched junction bases: 1. CDR3 bases: TGCGCCAGCAGCTTGGCTAGCGGGAGAAACACCGGGGAGCTGTTTTTT. It codes for CASSLASGRNTGELFF.

As DNA, the CDR3 is TGTGCCTGGGGGACAAGTATGAACACTGAAGCTTTCTTT. Its translation is CAWGTSMNTEAFF. J is TRBJ1-1 and V is TRBV30; possible D gene TRBD1, 6 bases. Germline-derived CDR1 and CDR2 are GTSNPN and SVGIG (reference sequence). V lost 5 bases to trimming and J lost 0 bases, with 10 bases between them. The CDR3 sequence is 13 residues long.

Note on this clone: Other DNA sequences in this sample translate to the same CDR3. The V call is TRBV29-1, the J call TRBJ2-3; D is undetermined. V lost 4 bases and J 6 bases, leaving 8 bases between the germline ends. CDR1 and CDR2 from the germline V gene are SQVTM and ANQGSEA. This CDR3 has 11 residues. The DNA of the CDR3 is TGCAGCGTTGTAGGTTCCGATACGCAGTATTTT. It specifies CSVVGSDTQYF.

The CDR3: CSWGYNEQFF. The CDR3 nucleotides are TGCAGTTGGGGATACAATGAGCAGTTCTTC. The rearrangement links TRBV20-1 to TRBJ2-1; D remains ambiguous. This CDR3 is built from 10 residues. Germline CDR1 and CDR2: DFQATT and SNEGSKA (reference sequence). Trimming pared 8 bases from V and 4 bases from J, leaving 6 bases between.

The CDR3 nucleotides are TGTGCCAGCAGGAGGCAAGGGGGAAGGGAGACCCAGTACTTC. This encodes CASRRQGGRETQYF. This rearrangement joins TRBV25-1 to TRBJ2-5, with a tentative D call TRBD1 (6 bases). The V gene's germline CDR1 is MGHDK and CDR2 SYGVNS. The CDR3 sequence is 14 residues long. Trimming removed 6 bases at V and 5 bases at J, with 16 bases between.

The chain recombines TRBV19 with TRBJ1-1, with a weak D call TRBD1 (5 bases). V lost 2 bases, J lost 5 bases, and 9 bases lay in between. The CDR3 loop spans 13 amino acids. Per the germline V gene, CDR1 is LNHDA and CDR2 is SQIVND (reference sequence). The CDR3 region is CASSIRGKTEAFF. DNA of the CDR3: TGTGCCAGTAGTATAAGGGGAAAGACTGAAGCTTTCTTT.

The chain combines TRBV5-1 with TRBJ2-4; D possibly corresponds to TRBD2 (6 bases). V lost 0 bases and J 6 bases, leaving 10 bases between the germline ends. This CDR3 has 14 amino acids. CDR1 and CDR2 (germline): SGHRS, YFSETQ. Here the CDR3 reads CASSLGTTRNIQYF. In nucleotides, the CDR3 is TGCGCCAGCAGCTTGGGGACTACGAGAAACATTCAGTACTTC.

The chain joins TRBV23-1 to TRBJ2-3; D ambiguous. TRBV23-1 is an ORF, and what it does is uncertain. CDR3 length: 15 amino acids. V lost 6 bases and J lost 2, with 15 bases in between. The CDR3 bases are TGCGCCAGCAGCCCGATAACACCCCACACAGATACGCAGTATTTT. Its protein is CASSPITPHTDTQYF.

The chain combines TRBV4-2 with TRBJ2-3; D is perhaps TRBD1 or TRBD2 (5 bases each). Germline lookup yields CDR1 LGHNA and CDR2 YNFKEQ. The V and J ends lost 4 bases and 1 base respectively, with 12 bases between them. The CDR3 is 15 residues long. CDR3 in amino acids: CASSLNEGRTDTQYF. The CDR3 nucleotides are TGTGCCAGCAGCCTTAACGAGGGGCGCACAGATACGCAGTATTTT.

The rearrangement links TRBV30 to TRBJ2-2, with D hard to call. The germline CDR1 and CDR2 sequences are GTSNPN and SVGIG (reference sequence). Trimming took off 3 bases at V and 1 base at J, with 6 bases between the two ends. The CDR3 extends over 13 amino acids. The CDR3 coding sequence is TGTGCCTGGAGGGACCTGAACACCGGGGAGCTGTTTTTT. It yields the protein CAWRDLNTGELFF.

The chain is built from TRBV21-1 and TRBJ1-5. TRBV21-1 is given as a pseudogene. This CDR3 spans 17 amino acids. CDR3 sequence: CASSKCMRREGNQPQHF. CDR3 sequence (DNA): TGTGCCAGCAGCAAATGCATGCGGAGGGAGGGCAATCAGCCCCAGCATTTT.

This chain joins TRBV6-5 and TRBJ2-2; 9 positions agree with TRBD2. Per germline, CDR1 MNHEY and CDR2 SVGAGI. Unmatched junction bases numbered 0, after V lost 0 bases and J lost 1 base. The CDR3 runs 16 residues. CDR3 coding DNA: TGTGCCAGCAGTTACTCGACTAGCGGGAACACCGGGGAGCTGTTTTTT. Translating gives CASSYSTSGNTGELFF.

About this clone: Other DNA sequences of this sample code for an identical CDR3. The chain recombines TRBV9 with TRBJ2-3; D remains unclear. The germline V and J ends were trimmed by 0 bases and 1 base, with 3 bases remaining between them. From germline, CDR1 is SGDLS and CDR2 YYNGEE. The CDR3 covers 13 residues. Here the CDR3 reads CASSVGGTDTQYF. Written as DNA, the CDR3 is TGTGCCAGCAGCGTAGGTGGCACAGATACGCAGTATTTT.

This clone occurred a few times. The rearrangement links TRBV19 to TRBJ2-7; D is possibly TRBD1 or TRBD2 (5 bases each). The V end lost 5 bases, the J end lost 6 bases, and 17 bases lay between the germline ends. The CDR3 consists of 14 residues. CDR1 LNHDA and CDR2 SQIVND come from the germline V gene (reference sequence). CDR3 protein: CASSSRDRGAEQYF. Written as DNA, the CDR3 is TGTGCCAGTAGTTCCCGGGACCGAGGCGCCGAGCAGTACTTC.